The clone carrying this T cell receptor beta chain was counted a few times. Its antigen remains unidentified. Distinct nucleotide sequences in the sample also encode this CDR3. A deep-level run was used for the assay. This table comes from immunoSEQ multiplex PCR, and its TCRdb copy is limited to in-frame clones, with some not included. Of about 100,000 clones in the sample, 60% to 70% were seen once. CD45RO+ cells were combined with CCR7-negative CD45RA+ TemRA cells to form CD8 memory. This specimen belongs to a study of shared clonotypes between healthy human individuals. Findings and caveats of the study: What naive subsets generally showed was a larger estimated richness than memory subsets showed. A reduction in generation probabilities was seen for non-shared clonotypes relative to those shared by all four donors.

V gave up 5 bases and J gave up 0 bases, with 5 bases separating them. The germline V gene has CDR1 MDHEN and CDR2 SYDVKM. The CDR3 consists of 12 residues. The sequencing input was memory CD8+ T cells sorted from blood. As for subset: CD45RO+ cells pooled with CCR7-negative TemRA cells. This TCR came from a man aged 25-40 years in good health. The chain recombines TRBV28 with TRBJ2-7; no firm D call. The CDR3 is CASSPVSYEQYF. The CDR3 DNA reads TGTGCCAGCAGTCCCGTCTCCTACGAGCAGTACTTC.